This T cell receptor beta chain originates from a study of blood T cell repertoires in COVID-19. The J segment lost 7 bases and the V segment lost 4 bases, leaving 8 bases of the junction unmatched. The CDR3 runs to 15 residues. In germline, CDR1 is MDHEN, CDR2 SYDVKM. To note about this clone: Other DNA sequences from this sample encode an identical CDR3 as well.

How the authors handled the data: It was from reference gene primer amplification that nucleated cell counts were estimated. Sequenced by immunoSEQ multiplex PCR; TCRdb stores in-frame clones only, minus some. The V and J calls and clone size are taken from that table; D and trimming were inferred from the DNA. The sample lists about 370,000 clones, 90% occurring once. Sequencing was carried out using peripheral blood. The V and J genes are TRBV28 and TRBJ1-5; 9 bases are a match to TRBD1. The TCR comes from a young man with active or convalescent COVID-19. CDR3 DNA: TGTGCCAGCAGTTCGCCCGGGACAGGGAACCAGCCCCAGCATTTT. Protein product: CASSSPGTGNQPQHF.